This T cell receptor (beta chain) was observed in a study of T cells in Graves' hyperthyroidism and ophthalmopathy. This clonotype was picked up many times. Deletions cut 8 bases from V and 1 base from J, with 11 bases between. The CDR3 totals 14 residues. Germline V gene lookup returns CDR1 SNHLY and CDR2 FYNNEI. The cohort's ophthalmopathy patients, a group with duration under 3 months, had a Clinical Activity Score of at least 3 and a NOSPECS grade of at least 4. Exclusion criteria comprised uncontrolled infection, other autoimmune disease, pregnancy or lactation. Each diagnosis was grounded in clinical symptoms, serum thyroxine and TRAb, thyroid ultrasound, and orbital computed tomography. Amplification of TCR beta CDR3 regions was performed using RNA transcripts as template. First-round RT-PCR of the TCR CDR3 relied on the HTBI primer set. In TCRdb, the multiplex PCR reads were re-called with MiXCR into one record per CDR3 protein. The table lists about 610,000 distinct CDR3 sequences, roughly a sixth of them singletons.

What was sequenced was blood. This chain joins TRBV2 and TRBJ1-4; a weak D match, TRBD1 (5 bases). This clonotype was sampled from a woman aged 35 to 49 with Graves' ophthalmopathy. CDR3 in amino acids: CASSWGGTNEKLFF. The CDR3 DNA sequence: TGTGCCAGCTCATGGGGCGGAACTAATGAAAAACTGTTTTTT.